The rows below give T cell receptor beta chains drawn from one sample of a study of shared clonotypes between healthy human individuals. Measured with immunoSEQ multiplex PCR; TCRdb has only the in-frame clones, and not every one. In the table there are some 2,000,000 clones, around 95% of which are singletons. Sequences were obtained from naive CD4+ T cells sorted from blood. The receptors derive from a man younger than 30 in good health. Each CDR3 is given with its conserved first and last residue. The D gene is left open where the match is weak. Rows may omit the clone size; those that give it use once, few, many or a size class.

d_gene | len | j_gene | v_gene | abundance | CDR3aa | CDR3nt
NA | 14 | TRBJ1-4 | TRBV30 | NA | CAWSVGGIVEKLFF | TGTGCCTGGAGTGTAGGGGGGATAGTTGAAAAACTGTTTTTT
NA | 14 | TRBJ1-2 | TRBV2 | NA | CASSRQGIADGYTF | TGTGCCAGCAGTCGCCAGGGGATAGCGGATGGCTACACCTTC
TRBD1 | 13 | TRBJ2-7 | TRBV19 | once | CASSHDRAYEQYF | TGTGCCAGTAGCCACGACAGGGCCTACGAGCAGTACTTC
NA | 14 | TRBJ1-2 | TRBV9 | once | CASSRSDITYGYTF | TGTGCCAGCAGCCGCTCGGACATAACTTATGGCTACACCTTC
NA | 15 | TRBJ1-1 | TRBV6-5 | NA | CASSSPRGMNTEAFF | TGTGCCAGCAGTTCCCCCCGGGGGATGAACACTGAAGCTTTCTTT
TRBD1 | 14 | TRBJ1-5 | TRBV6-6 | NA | CASSYSTGAQPQHF | TGTGCCAGCAGTTACTCCACAGGGGCCCAGCCCCAGCATTTT
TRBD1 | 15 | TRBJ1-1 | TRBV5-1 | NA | CASSLSQGWNTEAFF | TGCGCCAGCAGCCTATCACAGGGGTGGAACACTGAAGCTTTCTTT
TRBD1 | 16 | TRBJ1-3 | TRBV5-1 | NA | CASSLALTGAGNTIYF | TGCGCCAGCAGCTTGGCCTTAACAGGGGCTGGAAACACCATATATTTT
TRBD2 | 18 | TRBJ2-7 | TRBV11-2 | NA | CASSLDPPGLAGLNEQYF | TGTGCCAGCAGCTTAGATCCCCCTGGACTAGCGGGACTCAACGAGCAGTACTTC
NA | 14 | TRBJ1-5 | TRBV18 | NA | CASSPGQNNQPQHF | TGTGCCAGCTCACCAGGCCAGAATAATCAGCCCCAGCATTTT
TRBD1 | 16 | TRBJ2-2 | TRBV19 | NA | CASSPDRGLNTGELFF | TGTGCCAGTAGTCCCGACAGGGGGCTGAACACCGGGGAGCTGTTTTTT
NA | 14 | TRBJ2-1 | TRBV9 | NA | CASNDRSRNNEQFF | TGTGCCAGCAACGACAGGTCGAGGAACAATGAGCAGTTCTTC
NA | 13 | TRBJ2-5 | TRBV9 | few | CASSVGPQETQYF | TGTGCCAGCAGCGTAGGGCCCCAAGAGACCCAGTACTTC
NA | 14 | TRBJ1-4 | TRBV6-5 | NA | CASRPGTRNEKLFF | TGTGCCAGCAGACCCGGGACGAGAAATGAAAAACTGTTTTTT
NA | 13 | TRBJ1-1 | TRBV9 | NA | CASSVGGLTEAFF | TGTGCCAGCAGCGTAGGGGGTCTCACTGAAGCTTTCTTT
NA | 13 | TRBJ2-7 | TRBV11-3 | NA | CASSHEQGYEQYF | TGTGCCAGCAGTCACGAACAGGGTTACGAGCAGTACTTC
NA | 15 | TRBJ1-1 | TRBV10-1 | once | CASSESGTGLREAFF | TGCGCCAGCAGTGAGTCGGGGACGGGATTGCGCGAAGCTTTCTTT
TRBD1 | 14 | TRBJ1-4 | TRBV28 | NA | CASRPTGGSEKLFF | TGTGCCAGCAGGCCGACAGGGGGCAGTGAAAAACTGTTTTTT
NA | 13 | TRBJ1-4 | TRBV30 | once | CAWSGVGYEKLFF | TGTGCCTGGAGTGGGGTAGGGTATGAAAAACTGTTTTTT
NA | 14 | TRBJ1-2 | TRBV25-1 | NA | CASSEWFGGVGYTF | TGTGCCAGCAGTGAATGGTTTGGAGGGGTTGGCTACACCTTC
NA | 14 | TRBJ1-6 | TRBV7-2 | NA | CASSSGFNNSPLHF | TGTGCCAGCAGTTCGGGTTTCAATAATTCACCCCTCCACTTT
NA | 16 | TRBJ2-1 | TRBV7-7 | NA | CASSPFGGAYYNEQFF | TGTGCTAGCAGTCCATTCGGCGGGGCCTACTACAATGAGCAGTTCTTC
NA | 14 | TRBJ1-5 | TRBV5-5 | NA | CASSLATGNQPQHF | TGTGCCAGCAGCTTGGCCACAGGCAATCAGCCCCAGCATTTT
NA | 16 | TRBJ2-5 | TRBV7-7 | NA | CASSSRTIGGQETQYF | TGTGCTAGCAGCTCCCGGACAATCGGGGGCCAAGAGACCCAGTACTTC
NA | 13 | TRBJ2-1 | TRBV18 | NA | CASSPRLGDEQFF | TGTGCCAGCTCACCAAGGCTAGGTGATGAGCAGTTCTTC
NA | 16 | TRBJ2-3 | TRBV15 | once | CATSGASEWVTDTQYF | TGTGCCACCAGTGGAGCTAGCGAATGGGTCACAGATACGCAGTATTTT
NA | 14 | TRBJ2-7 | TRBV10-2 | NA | CASSEGQQPYEQYF | TGCGCCAGCAGTGAGGGACAGCAACCCTACGAGCAGTACTTC
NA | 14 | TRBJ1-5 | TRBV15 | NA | CATSRGAENQPQHF | TGTGCCACCAGCAGAGGGGCAGAGAATCAGCCCCAGCATTTT
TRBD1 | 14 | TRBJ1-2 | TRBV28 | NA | CASSLDRVDYGYTF | TGTGCCAGCAGTTTAGACAGGGTGGACTATGGCTACACCTTC
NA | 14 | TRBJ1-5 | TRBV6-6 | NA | CASSLVGVGQPQHF | TGTGCCAGCAGTTTGGTAGGGGTGGGTCAGCCCCAGCATTTT
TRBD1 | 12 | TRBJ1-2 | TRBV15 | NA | CATSRDRVGYTF | TGTGCCACCAGCAGGGACAGGGTTGGCTACACCTTC
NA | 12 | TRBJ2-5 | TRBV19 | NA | CASSLGPGAQYF | TGTGCCAGTAGCCTGGGCCCCGGGGCCCAGTACTTC
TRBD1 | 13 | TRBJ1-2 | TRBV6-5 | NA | CASPSTGELGYTF | TGTGCCAGCCCCTCGACAGGGGAGTTGGGCTACACCTTC
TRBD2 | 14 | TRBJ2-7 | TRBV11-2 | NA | CASSPTSGTYEQYF | TGTGCCAGCAGTCCCACTAGCGGCACCTACGAGCAGTACTTC
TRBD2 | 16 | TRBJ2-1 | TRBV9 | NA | CASSVLAGGTYNEQFF | TGTGCCAGCAGCGTTCTAGCGGGAGGGACATACAATGAGCAGTTCTTC
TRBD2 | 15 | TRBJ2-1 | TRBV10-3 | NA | CAISETSGTRLKQFF | TGTGCCATCAGTGAGACTAGCGGGACCCGTTTGAAACAGTTCTTC
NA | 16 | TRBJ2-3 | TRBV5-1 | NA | CASSLDKPVPTDTQYF | TGCGCCAGCAGCTTGGATAAGCCGGTGCCGACAGATACGCAGTATTTT
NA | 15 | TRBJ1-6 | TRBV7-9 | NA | CASTRVPSYNSPLHF | TGTGCCAGCACCAGGGTCCCATCCTATAATTCACCCCTCCACTTT
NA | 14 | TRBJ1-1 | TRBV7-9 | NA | CASSAVTVSTEAFF | TGTGCCAGCAGCGCCGTGACAGTTTCCACTGAAGCTTTCTTT
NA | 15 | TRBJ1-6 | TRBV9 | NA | CASSVDGENNSPLHF | TGTGCCAGCAGCGTAGATGGGGAAAATAATTCACCCCTCCACTTT
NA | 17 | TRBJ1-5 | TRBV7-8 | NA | CASSSRGRVNSNQPQHF | TGTGCCAGCAGCTCCCGGGGTAGAGTCAATAGCAATCAGCCCCAGCATTTT
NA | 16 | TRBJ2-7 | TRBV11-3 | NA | CASSPGGQVDSYEQYF | TGTGCCAGCAGCCCGGGGGGACAGGTCGACTCCTACGAGCAGTACTTC
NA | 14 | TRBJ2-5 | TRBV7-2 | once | CASSRQSTQETQYF | TGTGCCAGCAGCAGACAGTCTACCCAAGAGACCCAGTACTTC
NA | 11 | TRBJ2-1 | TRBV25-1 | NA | CASRGNNEQFF | TGTGCCAGCAGGGGGAACAATGAGCAGTTCTTC
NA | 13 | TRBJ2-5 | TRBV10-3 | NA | CAISADLVETQYF | TGTGCCATCAGTGCTGATTTGGTGGAGACCCAGTACTTC
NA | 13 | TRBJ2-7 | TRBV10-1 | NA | CASSRGQSYEQYF | TGCGCCAGCAGTCGAGGACAGTCCTACGAGCAGTACTTC
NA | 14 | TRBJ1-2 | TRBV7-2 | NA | CASSQRRTDYGYTF | TGTGCCAGCAGCCAGCGGCGGACGGACTATGGCTACACCTTC
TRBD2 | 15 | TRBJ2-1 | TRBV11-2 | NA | CASSRSGASYNEQFF | TGTGCCAGCAGCCGTAGCGGGGCGTCCTACAATGAGCAGTTCTTC